This TCR beta chain was sequenced for a study of CD4 T cells in relation to SARS-CoV-2 and coronaviruses. Study summary: After less than eleven days of antigen culture, PBMC TCR beta CDR3s were sequenced. Negative control cultures got HIV-1 Nef peptides or no peptide.

The unexposed donors gave CD4+ T cells in 2011-2018, prior to COVID-19. Isolation of CD4+ T cells took place after approximately 10 days in culture. Germline loops: CDR1 SGHTA, CDR2 FQGTGA. The CDR3 totals 13 residues. J gave up 3 bases and V 5 bases, and 3 bases lay outside the gene matches. Clones were sequenced by immunoSEQ multiplex PCR, and TCRdb holds only the in-frame ones, with some missing. Among under 25,000 clones listed, approximately 76% were seen once. Findings and caveats of the study: Crossreactive clones expanded significantly less to SARS-CoV-2 than monoreactive clones.

In this sample, this clone turned up once. What it binds is not known. The clonotype comes from a human donor in good health. V usage is TRBV7-3 and J usage is TRBJ2-5, with 7 bases aligning to TRBD1. Sample: CD4+ T cells from PBMCs, cultured in vitro. The CDR3 DNA sequence: TGTGCCAGCAGCGCGGACAGGAAAGAGACCCAGTACTTC. This codes for CASSADRKETQYF.